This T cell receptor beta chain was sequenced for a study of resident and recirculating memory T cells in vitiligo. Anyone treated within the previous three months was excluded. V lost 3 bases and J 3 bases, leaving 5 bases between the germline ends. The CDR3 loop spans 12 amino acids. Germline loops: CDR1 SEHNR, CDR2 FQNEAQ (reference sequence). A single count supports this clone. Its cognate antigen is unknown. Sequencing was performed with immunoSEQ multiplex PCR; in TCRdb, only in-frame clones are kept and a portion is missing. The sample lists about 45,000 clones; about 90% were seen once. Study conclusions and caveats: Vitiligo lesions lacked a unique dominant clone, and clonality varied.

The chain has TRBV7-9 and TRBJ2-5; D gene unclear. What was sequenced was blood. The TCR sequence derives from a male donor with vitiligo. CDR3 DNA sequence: TGTGCCAGCAGCTTCTCCGAAGAGACCCAGTACTTC. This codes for CASSFSEETQYF.